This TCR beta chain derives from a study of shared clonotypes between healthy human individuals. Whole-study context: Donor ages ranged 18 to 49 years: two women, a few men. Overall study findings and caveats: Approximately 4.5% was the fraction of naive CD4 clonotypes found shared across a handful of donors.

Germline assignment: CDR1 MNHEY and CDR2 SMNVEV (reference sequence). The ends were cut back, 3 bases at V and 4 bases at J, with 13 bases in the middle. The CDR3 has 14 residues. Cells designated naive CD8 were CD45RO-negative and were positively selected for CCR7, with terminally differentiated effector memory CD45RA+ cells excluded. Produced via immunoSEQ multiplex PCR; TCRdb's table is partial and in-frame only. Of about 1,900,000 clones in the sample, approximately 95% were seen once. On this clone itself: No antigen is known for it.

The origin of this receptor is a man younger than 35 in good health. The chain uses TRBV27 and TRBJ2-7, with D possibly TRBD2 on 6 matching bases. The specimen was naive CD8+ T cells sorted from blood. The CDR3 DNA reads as TGTGCCAGCAGTTTCGGGGGAGCGAGGTACGAGCAGTACTTC. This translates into CASSFGGARYEQYF.